These 3 T cell receptor beta chains came from one sample sequenced in a study of T cells in women clearing cervical HPV infection. TCRdb keeps only in-frame clones here, not all; method: immunoSEQ multiplex PCR. This sample carries tens of thousands of clones, with about 4.9% going to the ten biggest clones. Sequencing was carried out using blood buffy coat. These receptors came from a woman between 18 and 75 years old with a cervical HPV16 infection that either progressed to CIN3+ or cleared (not recorded which).

The chain's CDR3 is CAISDLTATYEQYF. CDR3 bases read: TGTGCCATCAGTGATCTAACTGCTACCTACGAG. V is TRBV10-3 and J is TRBJ2-7; D is undetermined. From the germline J gene comes the end of the CDR3, since the read stops 3 residues before it. With 3 bases removed from V and 2 bases from J, the gap between germline ends came to 11 bases. This CDR3 has 14 residues. Per the germline V gene, CDR1 is ENHRY and CDR2 is SYGVKD.

Details on this clone: Sequencing ends 3 residues short of the CDR3 end; the germline J gene provides the rest. The chain links TRBV18 to TRBJ2-7; TRBD2 matches 15 bases. This CDR3 comprises 18 residues. V shed 2 bases and J 0 bases; nucleotides not matched to a gene: 5. Germline V gene lookup returns CDR1 KGHSH and CDR2 LQKENI. The CDR3 sequence is CASSPGTSGRQISYEQYF. The sequenced part of the CDR3 DNA is TGTGCCAGCTCACCAGGGACTAGCGGGAGGCAGATCTCCTACGAG.

CDR3 bases read: TGTGCCAGCTCACCACGTCTCCAAGAGACC. Translated: CASSPRLQET. The CDR3 in its entirety is CASSPRLQETQYF. This chain links TRBV18 with TRBJ2-5; D is unclear. From the germline J gene comes the end of the CDR3, since the read stops 3 residues before it. V was cut by 1 base and J by 1 base, with 4 bases left in between. This CDR3 has 13 amino acids. CDR1 is KGHSH, CDR2 LQKENI, per germline. The full variable domain, its missing parts supplied by reference TRBV18 and TRBJ2-5, is NAGVMQNPRHLVRRRGQEARLRCSPMKGHSHVYWYRQLPEEGLKFMVYLQKENIIDESGMPKERFSAEFPKEGPSILRIQQVVRGDSAAYFCASSPRLQETQYFGPGTRLLVL.